These 8 T cell receptor beta chains originate from one sample sequenced in a study of graft-versus-host responses after intestinal transplantation. Using immunoSEQ multiplex PCR, the repertoire was profiled, and TCRdb retains in-frame clones only, with some absent. The profile shows 60,000 to 75,000 clones, roughly nine tenths of them singletons. Processing was applied to graft tissue in order to liberate intraepithelial and lamina propria lymphocytes. The sequenced sample was ileum tissue, obtained 350 to 400 days after transplant. Receptors were obtained from a human patient who received an intestinal transplant, so some T cells may come from the graft donor.

The CDR3 sequence is CASSYAGPSYEQYF. CDR3 in DNA: TGTGCCAGCAGTTACGCGGGACCTTCCTACGAGCAGTACTTC. The chain is built from TRBV6-5 and TRBJ2-7; D is possibly TRBD2 (6 bases). This CDR3 contains 14 residues. The germline V and J ends were trimmed by 2 bases and 1 base, with 9 bases remaining between them. Per germline, CDR1 MNHEY and CDR2 SVGAGI.

This chain uses TRBV9 with TRBJ2-3; perhaps TRBD2 as D (7 bases). With 3 bases removed from V and 3 bases from J, the gap between germline ends came to 17 bases. CDR1 and CDR2 from the germline V gene are SGDLS and YYNGEE. The length of the CDR3 is 16 residues. As DNA, the CDR3 is TGTGCCAGCAGCGCCCGACTAGGGGGGGGAACAGATACGCAGTATTTT. Translation: CASSARLGGGTDTQYF.

The chain is built from TRBV6-1 and TRBJ2-1; the match to TRBD2 covers 10 bases. The CDR3 sequence is 15 residues long. Unmatched junction bases numbered 2, after V lost 6 bases and J lost 0 bases. The germline gives CDR1 MNHNS, CDR2 SASEGT. The CDR3 protein is CASRLAGSSYNEQFF. The CDR3 DNA follows: TGTGCCAGCAGACTAGCGGGGAGCTCCTACAATGAGCAGTTCTTC.

This chain's CDR3 is CASSYSTEYTGELFF. In nucleotides, the CDR3 is TGTGCCAGCAGTTACTCGACAGAATACACCGGGGAGCTGTTTTTT. The V and J genes are TRBV6-5 and TRBJ2-2; D is perhaps TRBD1 (5 bases). From germline, CDR1 is MNHEY and CDR2 SVGAGI. Trimming cost V 0 bases and J 3 bases, with 8 bases left between them. The CDR3 covers 15 residues.

This clone was counted only a few times. This rearrangement joins TRBV19 to TRBJ2-7; TRBD2 agrees at 7 bases. The CDR3 contains 13 residues. J gave up 2 bases and V 6 bases, and 4 bases lay outside the gene matches. Germline V CDR1 and CDR2: LNHDA, SQIVND (reference sequence). The CDR3 here is CASSRLAAYEQYF. The CDR3 DNA reads TGTGCCAGTAGCCGACTAGCCGCCTACGAGCAGTACTTC.

This clone was observed a few times. J is TRBJ2-7 and V is TRBV10-2; TRBD2 is a possible D gene (6 bases). CDR1 is WSHSY, CDR2 SAAADI, per germline. The CDR3 totals 14 residues. V lost 6 bases to trimming and J lost 0 bases, with 12 bases between them. As DNA, the CDR3 is TGCGCCAGCAGGTCTAGCGCTCGCTCCTACGAGCAGTACTTC. This codes for CASRSSARSYEQYF.

This chain joins TRBV9 and TRBJ1-2; D ambiguous. The germline gives CDR1 SGDLS, CDR2 YYNGEE. Trimming pared 0 bases from V and 1 base from J, leaving 4 bases between. The CDR3 runs 13 residues. CDR3 DNA sequence: TGTGCCAGCAGCGTAGGTGGTAACTATGGCTACACCTTC. Its protein is CASSVGGNYGYTF.

The chain carries TRBV2 and TRBJ1-1, with D perhaps TRBD1 (6 bases). Trimming shortened V by 5 bases and J by 7 bases, and 17 bases separated the two germline ends. Germline values: CDR1 SNHLY, CDR2 FYNNEI. This CDR3 has 14 residues. The CDR3 nucleotides are TGTGCCAGCAGTCGGGACACTCTAGCCGGTGAAGCTTTCTTT. Residues: CASSRDTLAGEAFF.